The clone carrying this T cell receptor (beta chain) has ten or more counts. Its antigen is undetermined. Germline CDR1 is MNHEY and CDR2 is SMNVEV (reference sequence). V gave up 0 bases and J gave up 4 bases, with 4 bases separating them. The CDR3 has 13 residues. Each CDR3 protein is one row after TCRdb ran MiXCR on the reads. The sample has 490,000 or so distinct CDR3 sequences, 11% seen once. These data originate in a study of T cell repertoires in cytomegalovirus infection. Study summary: Both CMV infection and a matching HLA type were indicated by public TCR beta signatures. The study, taken as a whole, reports: In two of eight donors, the top clonotype was HLA-C-restricted CMV-specific. Based on cumulative public TCR beta family frequency, carriers of CMV plus the relevant HLA were identified.

The chain joins TRBV27 to TRBJ2-1, with D hard to call. The receptor's source is a human donor in good health (CMV status not recorded). Some clones in this sample may be carry-over from other donors' samples. Sequenced sample: PBMCs. For the CDR3, the DNA is TGTGCCAGCAGTTTATCGGTATACAATGAGCAGTTCTTC. Its protein product is CASSLSVYNEQFF.